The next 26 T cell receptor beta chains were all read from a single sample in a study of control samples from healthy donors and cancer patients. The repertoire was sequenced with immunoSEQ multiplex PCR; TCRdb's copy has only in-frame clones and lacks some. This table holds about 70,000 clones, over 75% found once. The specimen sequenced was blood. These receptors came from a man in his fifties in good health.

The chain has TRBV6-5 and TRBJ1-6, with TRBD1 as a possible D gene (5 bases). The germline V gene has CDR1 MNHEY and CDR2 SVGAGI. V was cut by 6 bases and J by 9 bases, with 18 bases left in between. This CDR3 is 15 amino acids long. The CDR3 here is CASSQTRESISPLHF. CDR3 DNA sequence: TGTGCCAGCAGCCAAACCAGGGAATCTATTTCACCCCTCCACTTT.

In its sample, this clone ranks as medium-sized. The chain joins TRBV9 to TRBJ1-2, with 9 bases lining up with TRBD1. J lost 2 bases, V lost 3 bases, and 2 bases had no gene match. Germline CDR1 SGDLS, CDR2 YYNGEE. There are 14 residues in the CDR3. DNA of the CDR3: TGTGCCAGCAGCGCGACAGGGGGGAACTATGGCTACACCTTC. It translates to CASSATGGNYGYTF.

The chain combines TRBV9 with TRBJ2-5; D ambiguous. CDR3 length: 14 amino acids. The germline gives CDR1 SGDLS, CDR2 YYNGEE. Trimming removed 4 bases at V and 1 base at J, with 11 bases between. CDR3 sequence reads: CASSPGLVQETQYF. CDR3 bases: TGTGCCAGCAGCCCGGGTCTCGTCCAAGAGACCCAGTACTTC.

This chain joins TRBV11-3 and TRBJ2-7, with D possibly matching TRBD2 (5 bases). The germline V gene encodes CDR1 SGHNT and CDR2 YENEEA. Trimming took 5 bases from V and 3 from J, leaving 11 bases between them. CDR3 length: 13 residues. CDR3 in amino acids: CASSPGLDYEQYF. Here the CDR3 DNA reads TGTGCCAGCAGCCCCGGACTTGACTACGAGCAGTACTTC.

DNA for the CDR3: TGTGCCAGCAGTGACGGCAACAATCAGCCCCAGCATTTT. Protein: CASSDGNNQPQHF. The V gene is TRBV25-1, the J gene TRBJ1-5; no reliable D call. The germline V gene has CDR1 MGHDK and CDR2 SYGVNS. Trimming stripped 3 bases from V and 3 bases from J, with 6 bases between. This CDR3 has 13 residues.

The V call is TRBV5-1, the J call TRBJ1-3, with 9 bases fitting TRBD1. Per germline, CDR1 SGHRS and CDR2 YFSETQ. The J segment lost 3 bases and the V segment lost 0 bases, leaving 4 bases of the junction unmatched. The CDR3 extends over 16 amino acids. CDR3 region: CASSLVGQGIGNTIYF. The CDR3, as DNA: TGCGCCAGCAGCTTGGTGGGACAGGGTATTGGAAACACCATATATTTT. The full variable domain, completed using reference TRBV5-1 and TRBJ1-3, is KAGVTQTPRYLIKTRGQQVTLSCSPISGHRSVSWYQQTPGQGLQFLFEYFSETQRNKGNFPGRFSGRQFSNSRSEMNVSTLELGDSALYLCASSLVGQGIGNTIYFGEGSWLTVV.

This CDR3 reads CASSTGAGYTIYF. DNA for the CDR3: TGTGCCAGCTCAACAGGGGCGGGGTACACCATATATTTT. This rearrangement joins TRBV25-1 to TRBJ1-3, with 7 bases fitting TRBD1. This CDR3 is built from 13 residues. V dropped 8 bases and J dropped 8; count of bases not matched to a gene: 9. Germline CDR1 reads MGHDK; CDR2 reads SYGVNS.

The chain's CDR3 is CASNPLTGANVLTF. The CDR3 DNA is TGCGCCAGCAATCCCCTTACCGGGGCCAACGTCCTGACTTTC. This sequence joins TRBV5-1 and TRBJ2-6, with D uncertain. The V end lost 6 bases, the J end lost 4 bases, and 11 bases lay between the germline ends. CDR3 length: 14 residues. Per germline, CDR1 SGHRS and CDR2 YFSETQ.

The CDR3 nucleotides read TGTGCCAGCACCACGGACAGGGGGGACGAGCAGTACTTC. Amino acids: CASTTDRGDEQYF. The chain joins TRBV25-1 to TRBJ2-7; the match to TRBD1 covers 10 bases. The V gene end was trimmed by 7 bases and the J gene end by 5 bases; junction bases not matched to a gene: 5. Germline loops: CDR1 MGHDK, CDR2 SYGVNS. CDR3 length equals 13 residues.

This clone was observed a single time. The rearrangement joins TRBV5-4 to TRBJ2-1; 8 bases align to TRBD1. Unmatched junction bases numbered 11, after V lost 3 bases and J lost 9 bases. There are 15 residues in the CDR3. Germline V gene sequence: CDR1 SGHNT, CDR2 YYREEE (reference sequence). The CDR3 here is CASSSEVDRVSEQFF. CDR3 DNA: TGTGCCAGCAGCTCCGAGGTGGACAGGGTCAGTGAGCAGTTCTTC.

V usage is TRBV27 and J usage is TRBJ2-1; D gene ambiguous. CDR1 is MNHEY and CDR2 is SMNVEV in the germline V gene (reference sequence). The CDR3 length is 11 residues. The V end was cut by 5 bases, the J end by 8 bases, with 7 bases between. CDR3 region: CASSTNHEQFF. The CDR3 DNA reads TGTGCCAGCAGTACAAACCATGAGCAGTTCTTC.

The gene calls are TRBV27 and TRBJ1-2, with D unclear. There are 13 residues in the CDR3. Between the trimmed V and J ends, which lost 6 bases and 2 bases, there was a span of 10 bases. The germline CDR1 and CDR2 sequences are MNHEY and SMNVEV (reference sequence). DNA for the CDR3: TGTGCCAGCAGCCTAGGAAGGAACTATGGCTACACCTTC. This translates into CASSLGRNYGYTF.

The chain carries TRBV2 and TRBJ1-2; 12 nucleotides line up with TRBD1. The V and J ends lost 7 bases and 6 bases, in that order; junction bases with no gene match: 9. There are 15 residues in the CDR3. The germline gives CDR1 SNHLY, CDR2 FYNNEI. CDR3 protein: CASTPGQGAFNGYTF. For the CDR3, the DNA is TGTGCCAGCACCCCGGGACAGGGGGCTTTCAATGGCTACACCTTC.

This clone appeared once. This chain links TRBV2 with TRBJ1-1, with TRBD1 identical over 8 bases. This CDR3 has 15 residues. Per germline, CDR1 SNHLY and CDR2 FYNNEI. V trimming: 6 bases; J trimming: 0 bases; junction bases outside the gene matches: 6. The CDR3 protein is CASRARTGMNTEAFF. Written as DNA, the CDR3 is TGTGCCAGCAGGGCCCGGACAGGGATGAACACTGAAGCTTTCTTT.

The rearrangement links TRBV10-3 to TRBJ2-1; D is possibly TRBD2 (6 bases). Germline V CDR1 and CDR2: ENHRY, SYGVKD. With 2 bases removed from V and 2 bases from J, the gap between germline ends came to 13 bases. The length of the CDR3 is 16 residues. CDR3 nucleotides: TGTGCCATCAGTGAGCGACTAGAGGCCCCCTACAATGAGCAGTTCTTC. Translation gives CAISERLEAPYNEQFF.

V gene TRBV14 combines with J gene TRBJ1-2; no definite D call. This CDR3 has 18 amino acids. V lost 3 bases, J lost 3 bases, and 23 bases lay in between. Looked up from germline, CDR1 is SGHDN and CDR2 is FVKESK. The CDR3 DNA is TGTGCCAGCAGCCACCCCTCCGCACAGTTGCCATATGACTATGGCTACACCTTC. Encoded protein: CASSHPSAQLPYDYGYTF.

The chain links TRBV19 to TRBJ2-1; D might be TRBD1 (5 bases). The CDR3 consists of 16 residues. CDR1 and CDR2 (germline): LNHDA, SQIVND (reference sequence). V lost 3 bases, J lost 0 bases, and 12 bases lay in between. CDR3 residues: CASSIQTASSYNEQFF. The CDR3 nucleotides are TGTGCCAGTAGTATTCAGACAGCGAGCTCCTACAATGAGCAGTTCTTC.

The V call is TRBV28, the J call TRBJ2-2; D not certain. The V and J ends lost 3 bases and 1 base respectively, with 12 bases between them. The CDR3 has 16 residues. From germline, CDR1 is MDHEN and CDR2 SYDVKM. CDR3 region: CASSLRRAMNTGELFF. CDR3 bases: TGTGCCAGCAGTTTGCGCCGAGCTATGAACACCGGGGAGCTGTTTTTT. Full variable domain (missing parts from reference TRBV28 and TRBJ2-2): DVKVTQSSRYLVKRTGEKVFLECVQDMDHENMFWYRQDPGLGLRLIYFSYDVKMKEKGDIPEGYSVSREKKERFSLILESASTNQTSMYLCASSLRRAMNTGELFFGEGSRLTVL.

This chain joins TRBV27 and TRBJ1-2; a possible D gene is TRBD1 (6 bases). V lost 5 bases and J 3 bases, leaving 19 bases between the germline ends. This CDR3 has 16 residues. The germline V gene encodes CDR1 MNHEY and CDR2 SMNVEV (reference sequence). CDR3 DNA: TGTGCCAGCAGTCTCTCCTGGGGGGGCTTCGACTATGGCTACACCTTC. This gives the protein CASSLSWGGFDYGYTF.

The CDR3, as DNA: TGTGCCAGCAGCCGCGCTAGACTAGCGGGGGGAGAGACCCAGTACTTC. Translating gives CASSRARLAGGETQYF. The chain employs TRBV27 and TRBJ2-5, with 13 bases identical to TRBD2. V shed 6 bases, J shed 4 bases, and the junction held 8 bases outside the gene matches. The germline V gene encodes CDR1 MNHEY and CDR2 SMNVEV (reference sequence). The length of the CDR3 is 16 residues.

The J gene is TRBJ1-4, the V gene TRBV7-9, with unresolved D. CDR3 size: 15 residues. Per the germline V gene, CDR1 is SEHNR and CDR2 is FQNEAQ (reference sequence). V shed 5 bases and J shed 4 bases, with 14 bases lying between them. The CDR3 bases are TGTGCCAGCAGCGCCCGACGGACGCTTAATGAAAAACTGTTTTTT. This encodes CASSARRTLNEKLFF.

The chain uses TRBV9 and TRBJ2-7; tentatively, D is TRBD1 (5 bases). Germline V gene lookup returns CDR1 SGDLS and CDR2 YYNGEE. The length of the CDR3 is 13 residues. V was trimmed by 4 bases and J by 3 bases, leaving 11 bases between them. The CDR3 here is CASSRTDSYEQYF. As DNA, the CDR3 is TGTGCCAGCAGCCGGACCGACAGCTACGAGCAGTACTTC.

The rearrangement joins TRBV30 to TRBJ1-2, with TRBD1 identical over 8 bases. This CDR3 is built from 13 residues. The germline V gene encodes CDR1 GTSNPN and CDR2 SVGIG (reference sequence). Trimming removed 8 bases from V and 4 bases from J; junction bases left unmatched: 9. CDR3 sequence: CAGTPGTGYGYTF. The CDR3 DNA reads TGTGCCGGCACCCCCGGGACAGGCTATGGCTACACCTTC.

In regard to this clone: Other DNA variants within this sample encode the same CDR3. CDR3 DNA sequence: TGTGCCAGCAGCTTTTCAGGGACTAATGAAAAACTGTTTTTT. Translation gives CASSFSGTNEKLFF. V is TRBV5-4 and J is TRBJ1-4; tentatively, D is TRBD1 (5 bases). V shed 2 bases and J shed 2 bases, with 7 bases lying between them. This CDR3 has 14 amino acids. Per germline, CDR1 SGHNT and CDR2 YYREEE (reference sequence).

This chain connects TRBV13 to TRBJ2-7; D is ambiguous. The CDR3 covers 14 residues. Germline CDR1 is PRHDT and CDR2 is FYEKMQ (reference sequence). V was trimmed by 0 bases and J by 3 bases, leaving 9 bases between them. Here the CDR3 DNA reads TGTGCCAGCAGCTTAGGCCAGCTGAGCTACGAGCAGTACTTC. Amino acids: CASSLGQLSYEQYF.

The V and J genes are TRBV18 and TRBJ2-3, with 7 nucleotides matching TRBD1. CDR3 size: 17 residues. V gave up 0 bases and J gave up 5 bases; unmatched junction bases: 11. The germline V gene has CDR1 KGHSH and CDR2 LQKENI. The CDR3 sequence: CASSPPGNRGGEDTQYF. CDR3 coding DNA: TGTGCCAGCTCACCACCGGGTAACAGGGGCGGAGAAGATACGCAGTATTTT.